This T cell receptor (beta chain) was captured in a study of blood T cell repertoires in COVID-19. Study summary: Samples taken during acute and convalescent COVID-19 were collected in the United States, Italy and Spain. PBMCs, B-cell-depleted T cells, or T cells were the source of the cDNA or gDNA that made up the material.

The germline gives CDR1 SNHLY, CDR2 FYNNEI. This CDR3 is 20 amino acids long. V lost 10 bases and J lost 1; bases outside the gene matches: 24. Under the authors' procedure: Cell counts per sample came from amplifying reference gene primers. Assay: immunoSEQ multiplex PCR; the TCRdb copy retains only in-frame clones and omits some. V and J calls and clone size follow that table, whereas D and trimming were derived from the DNA. The data show 150,000 to 200,000 clones, about four fifths seen once. One Seattle source followed patients from active infection through their disease course. The sequencing input was peripheral blood. This clonotype was obtained from a woman older than 75 with COVID-19, enrolled during active disease. The J gene is TRBJ1-2, the V gene TRBV2, with 10 bases aligning to TRBD1. CDR3 region: CATRLDRGTGTHLLNYGYTF. CDR3 sequence (DNA): TGTGCCACCCGGTTGGACAGGGGGACTGGTACTCATCTTCTTAACTATGGCTACACCTTC.